This entry lists 22 T cell receptor beta chains sequenced from one sample in a study of T cells in localized non-small cell lung cancer. Some clones are missing from TCRdb's copy, which holds only in-frame ones; the method was immunoSEQ multiplex PCR. The sample has around 25,000 clones, approximately 86% seen once; the top ten hold 13% to 15%. The sample consisted of peripheral blood, taken before any cancer treatment. The receptors originated from a female donor older than 55 with stage I lung adenocarcinoma.

This chain connects TRBV5-1 to TRBJ2-7; the D gene is possibly TRBD1 (5 bases). Germline CDR1 SGHRS, CDR2 YFSETQ. Trimming took off 1 base at V and 2 bases at J, with 10 bases between the two ends. This CDR3 region has 14 residues. The CDR3 DNA follows: TGCGCCAGCAGCTTGCAGGGTCTCACCTACGAGCAGTACTTC. It specifies CASSLQGLTYEQYF. Full variable domain (remainder filled in from reference TRBV5-1 and TRBJ2-7): KAGVTQTPRYLIKTRGQQVTLSCSPISGHRSVSWYQQTPGQGLQFLFEYFSETQRNKGNFPGRFSGRQFSNSRSEMNVSTLELGDSALYLCASSLQGLTYEQYFGPGTRLTVT.

This chain joins TRBV6-5 and TRBJ1-4; D not certain. CDR1 MNHEY and CDR2 SVGAGI come from the germline V gene. The ends were cut back, 4 bases at V and 4 bases at J, with 10 bases in the middle. This CDR3 has 14 amino acids. CDR3 residues: CASSLREINEKLFF. The DNA for the CDR3 is TGTGCCAGCAGTTTAAGGGAGATTAATGAAAAACTGTTTTTT.

CDR3 amino acids: CASEGTEAFF. The CDR3 DNA is TGTGCCAGCGAGGGGACTGAAGCTTTCTTT. This chain links TRBV6-1 with TRBJ1-1; D is perhaps TRBD1 (5 bases). This CDR3 comprises 10 residues. Trimming cost V 8 bases and J 5 bases, with 6 bases left between them. Germline-derived CDR1 and CDR2 are MNHNS and SASEGT.

This clone was counted once. The J gene is TRBJ2-6, the V gene TRBV18, with 7 nucleotides matching TRBD2. This CDR3 spans 17 amino acids. With 0 bases clipped from V and 4 bases from J, the junction kept 6 bases outside the gene matches. Germline CDR1 KGHSH, CDR2 LQKENI. CDR3 nucleotides: TGTGCCAGCTCACCACCGACGGGGGGTCTGGGGGCCAACGTCCTGACTTTC. This codes for CASSPPTGGLGANVLTF.

This chain uses TRBV19 with TRBJ2-3; D not resolved. Trimming shortened V by 3 bases and J by 2 bases, and 15 bases separated the two germline ends. This CDR3 spans 16 amino acids. Looked up from germline, CDR1 is LNHDA and CDR2 is SQIVND (reference sequence). The CDR3 DNA is TGTGCCAGTAGTATTGGCATTTCGGGCTACACAGATACGCAGTATTTT. Protein: CASSIGISGYTDTQYF.

The chain combines TRBV4-2 with TRBJ2-7; D is possibly TRBD1 (6 bases). The length of the CDR3 is 14 residues. Germline V gene sequence: CDR1 LGHNA, CDR2 YNFKEQ. Trimming stripped 4 bases from V and 6 bases from J, with 16 bases between. The CDR3 nucleotides are TGTGCCAGCAGCCTCTCGTCAGGGGCGGGCGAGCAGTACTTC. Translated: CASSLSSGAGEQYF.

The rearrangement uses TRBV2 and TRBJ2-5; perhaps D is TRBD1 or TRBD2 (6 bases each). This CDR3 has 15 residues. CDR1 and CDR2 from the germline V gene are SNHLY and FYNNEI. V dropped 9 bases and J dropped 6 bases, with 23 bases sitting between them. Here the CDR3 DNA reads TGTGCCAGTAGGGGGGATGGTCTCGGGACCAAGACCCAGTACTTC. Protein sequence: CASRGDGLGTKTQYF.

The chain combines TRBV6-5 with TRBJ1-1, with D possibly TRBD1 on 5 matching bases. This CDR3 spans 13 amino acids. Germline V gene sequence: CDR1 MNHEY, CDR2 SVGAGI. Deletions cut 6 bases from V and 6 bases from J, with 14 bases between. The CDR3 nucleotides read TGTGCCAGCAGCATGGCGGGGGACGCTGAAGCTTTCTTT. Translation: CASSMAGDAEAFF.

In nucleotides, the CDR3 is TGTGCCAGCAGCTTAGCGCCCCTTGACGGGGTTGGGTCTGGAAACACCATATATTTT. It translates to CASSLAPLDGVGSGNTIYF. The chain carries TRBV7-2 and TRBJ1-3; D gene uncertain. Germline CDR1 reads SGHTA; CDR2 reads FQGNSA. V was cut by 0 bases and J by 1 base, with 19 bases left in between. The CDR3 runs to 19 residues.

This chain connects TRBV5-4 to TRBJ2-1, with D perhaps matching TRBD2 (7 bases). V shed 4 bases and J shed 10 bases, with 18 bases lying between them. This CDR3 has 14 amino acids. Germline CDR1 and CDR2: SGHNT and YYREEE (reference sequence). CDR3 nucleotide sequence: TGTGCCAGCAGCCTAGGGGGGGCCCTAAGGGAGCAGTTCTTC. Protein: CASSLGGALREQFF. Drawing the rest from reference TRBV5-4 and TRBJ2-1, the complete variable domain is ETGVTQSPTHLIKTRGQQVTLRCSSQSGHNTVSWYQQALGQGPQFIFQYYREEENGRGNFPPRFSGLQFPNYSSELNVNALELDDSALYLCASSLGGALREQFFGPGTRLTVL.

CDR3 region: CSVPRTALNTEAFF. CDR3 in DNA: TGCAGCGTTCCCCGAACAGCGTTGAACACTGAAGCTTTCTTT. The rearrangement links TRBV29-1 to TRBJ1-1, with no clear D. The CDR3 runs to 14 residues. V was clipped by 5 bases and J by 0 bases, with 13 bases between them. CDR1 and CDR2 from the germline V gene are SQVTM and ANQGSEA. The variable domain in full, with the rest retrieved from reference TRBV29-1 and TRBJ1-1, is SAVISQKPSRDICQRGTSLTIQCQVDSQVTMMFWYRQQPGQSLTLIATANQGSEATYESGFVIDKFPISRPNLTFSTLTVSNMSPEDSSIYLCSVPRTALNTEAFFGQGTRLTVV.

J is TRBJ1-1 and V is TRBV5-1, with no clear D. This CDR3 comprises 13 residues. Looked up from germline, CDR1 is SGHRS and CDR2 is YFSETQ. The V end lost 4 bases, the J end lost 7 bases, and 14 bases lay between the germline ends. In DNA, the CDR3 is TGCGCCAGCAGCCCCGGATATAATATTGAAGCTTTCTTT. Amino acid sequence: CASSPGYNIEAFF.

In its sample, this clone was seen once. DNA of the CDR3: TGTGCCAGCAGTGATAGATCCGGGACCTACGAGCAGTACTTC. Protein: CASSDRSGTYEQYF. The V gene is TRBV6-1, the J gene TRBJ2-7; weak D call: TRBD2 (5 bases). The V and J ends lost 3 bases and 2 bases respectively, with 11 bases between them. The CDR3 sequence is 14 residues long. CDR1 and CDR2 (germline): MNHNS, SASEGT.

The chain combines TRBV5-8 with TRBJ1-5; D not certain. Between the trimmed V and J ends, which lost 2 bases and 4 bases, there was a span of 16 bases. CDR1 is SGHTS and CDR2 is YDEGEE in the germline V gene. CDR3 size: 16 residues. The CDR3 nucleotides are TGTGCCAGCAGCTTATTGGGTATTTCCCAAAATCAGCCCCAGCATTTT. Protein: CASSLLGISQNQPQHF. The variable domain in full, with the rest retrieved from reference TRBV5-8 and TRBJ1-5, is EAGVTQSPTHLIKTRGQQATLRCSPISGHTSVYWYQQALGLGLQFLLWYDEGEERNRGNFPPRFSGRQFPNYSSELNVNALELEDSALYLCASSLLGISQNQPQHFGDGTRLSIL.

This chain uses TRBV5-6 with TRBJ1-1; 7 bases are a match to TRBD1. J was trimmed by 1 base and V by 2 bases; bases with no gene match: 2. The CDR3 loop spans 14 amino acids. The germline CDR1 and CDR2 sequences are SGHDT and YYEEEE. CDR3 coding DNA: TGTGCCAGCAGCTTTGGGACAGAGAACACTGAAGCTTTCTTT. Protein: CASSFGTENTEAFF.

This chain links TRBV2 with TRBJ2-7, with 7 bases identical to TRBD1. The junction had 6 bases not matched to a gene; V was cut back by 7 bases and J by 0 bases. In germline, CDR1 is SNHLY, CDR2 FYNNEI. This CDR3 has 14 residues. The CDR3 loop reads CASTARGHSYEQYF. CDR3 in DNA: TGTGCCAGCACGGCAAGGGGGCACTCCTACGAGCAGTACTTC.

There are a few counts of this clone. V gene TRBV5-6 combines with J gene TRBJ1-4; 7 nucleotides match TRBD1. The length of the CDR3 is 15 residues. Germline V gives CDR1 SGHDT, CDR2 YYEEEE. V shed 0 bases and J 5 bases; nucleotides not matched to a gene: 4. The CDR3 here is CASSLAPGGNEKLFF. The DNA of the CDR3 is TGTGCCAGCAGCTTGGCGCCAGGGGGAAATGAAAAACTGTTTTTT.

The chain joins TRBV7-3 to TRBJ2-2, with TRBD2 matching over 13 bases. CDR3 length: 20 residues. The germline V gene has CDR1 SGHTA and CDR2 FQGTGA. The ends lost 4 bases at V and 0 bases at J; junction bases unmatched: 11. The CDR3 nucleotides are TGTGCCAGCAGCTATGGGACTAGCGGGAAATACTATTCGAACACCGGGGAGCTGTTTTTT. Protein product: CASSYGTSGKYYSNTGELFF. Full variable domain (outside the CDR3, taken from reference TRBV7-3 and TRBJ2-2): GAGVSQTPSNKVTEKGKYVELRCDPISGHTALYWYRQSLGQGPEFLIYFQGTGAADDSGLPNDRFFAVRPEGSVSTLKIQRTERGDSAVYLCASSYGTSGKYYSNTGELFFGEGSRLTVL.

The chain recombines TRBV6-6 with TRBJ1-5; D remains unclear. Trimming left V 7 bases short and J 3 bases short, with 7 bases between. Germline loops: CDR1 MNHNY, CDR2 SVGAGI (reference sequence). The CDR3 totals 12 residues. CDR3 amino acids: CASNPANQPQHF. The DNA of the CDR3 is TGTGCCAGCAATCCCGCCAATCAGCCCCAGCATTTT.

The rearrangement joins TRBV25-1 to TRBJ1-6, with D hard to call. CDR3 length: 15 residues. The ends were cut back, 2 bases at V and 7 bases at J, with 12 bases in the middle. CDR1 is MGHDK, CDR2 SYGVNS, per germline. The CDR3 here is CASSETRTENSPLHF. The CDR3 coding sequence is TGTGCCAGCAGTGAAACCCGGACGGAAAATTCACCCCTCCACTTT.

The chain uses TRBV4-1 and TRBJ2-7, with 10 bases matching TRBD1. CDR1 and CDR2 from the germline V gene are MGHRA and YSYEKL. This CDR3 has 15 residues. Germline trimming cut 3 bases from V and 3 bases from J; bases unmatched to any gene: 5. The CDR3 nucleotides are TGCGCCAGCAGCCAGCCGGGACAGGGGTTCTACGAGCAGTACTTC. Amino acid sequence: CASSQPGQGFYEQYF.

The V gene is TRBV15, the J gene TRBJ1-1; D call uncertain. With 0 bases removed from V and 1 base from J, the gap between germline ends came to 12 bases. The CDR3 runs to 16 residues. Germline V gene data show CDR1 as LNHNV and CDR2 as YYDKDF (reference sequence). The chain's CDR3 is CATSRDRGEGNTEAFF. CDR3 in DNA: TGTGCCACCAGCAGAGACCGGGGTGAAGGGAACACTGAAGCTTTCTTT. Drawing the rest from reference TRBV15 and TRBJ1-1, the complete variable domain is DAMVIQNPRYQVTQFGKPVTLSCSQTLNHNVMYWYQQKSSQAPKLLFHYYDKDFNNEADTPDNFQSRRPNTSFCFLDIRSPGLGDTAMYLCATSRDRGEGNTEAFFGQGTRLTVV.